This T cell receptor beta chain was found in a study of long-term antiretroviral therapy in people with HIV. Overall study: The earliest samples came from an era when ART typically awaited falling CD4 counts. Study-level results: Post-ART, diversity grew, though it stayed under transplant donor control levels.

The V and J ends lost 3 bases and 8 bases respectively, with 25 bases between them. The CDR3 loop spans 18 amino acids. Germline V gives CDR1 MGHRA, CDR2 YSYEKL. For this clone: Its antigen is unidentified.

An immunoSEQ assay, version v3.0, was performed at survey level. Only in-frame clones appear in the TCRdb table, and some are missing; sequencing was by immunoSEQ multiplex PCR. The table shows approximately 13,000 clones, with 77% occurring only once. The sequenced sample was unsorted PBMCs, obtained 1.3 years before starting antiretroviral therapy. The chain links TRBV4-1 to TRBJ1-4, with D perhaps TRBD1 (6 bases). This TCR came from a man aged 35-49 years with HIV. In DNA, the CDR3 is TGCGCCAGCAGCCATCCCCCGGGGATGGGGGCAAGAAACGAAAAACTGTTTTTT. Translated: CASSHPPGMGARNEKLFF.